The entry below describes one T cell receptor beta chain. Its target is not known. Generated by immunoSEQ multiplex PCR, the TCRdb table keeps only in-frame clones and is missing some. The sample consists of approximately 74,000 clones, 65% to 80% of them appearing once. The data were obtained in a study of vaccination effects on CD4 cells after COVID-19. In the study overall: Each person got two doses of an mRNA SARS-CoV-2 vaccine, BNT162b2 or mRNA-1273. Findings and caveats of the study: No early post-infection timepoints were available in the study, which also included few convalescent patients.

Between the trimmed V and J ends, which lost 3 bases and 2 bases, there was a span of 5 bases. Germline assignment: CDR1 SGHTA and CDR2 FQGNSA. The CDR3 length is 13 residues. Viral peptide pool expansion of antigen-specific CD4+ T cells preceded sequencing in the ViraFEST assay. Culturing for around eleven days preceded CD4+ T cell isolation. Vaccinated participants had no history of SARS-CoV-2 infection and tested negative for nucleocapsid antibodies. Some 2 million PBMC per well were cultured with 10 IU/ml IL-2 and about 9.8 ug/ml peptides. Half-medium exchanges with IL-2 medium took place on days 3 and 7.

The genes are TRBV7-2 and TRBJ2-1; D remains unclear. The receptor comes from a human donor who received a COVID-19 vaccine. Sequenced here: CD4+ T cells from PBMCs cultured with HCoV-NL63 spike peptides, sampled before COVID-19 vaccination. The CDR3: CASSLGAYNEQFF. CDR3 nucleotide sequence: TGTGCCAGCAGCTTGGGCGCCTACAATGAGCAGTTCTTC.